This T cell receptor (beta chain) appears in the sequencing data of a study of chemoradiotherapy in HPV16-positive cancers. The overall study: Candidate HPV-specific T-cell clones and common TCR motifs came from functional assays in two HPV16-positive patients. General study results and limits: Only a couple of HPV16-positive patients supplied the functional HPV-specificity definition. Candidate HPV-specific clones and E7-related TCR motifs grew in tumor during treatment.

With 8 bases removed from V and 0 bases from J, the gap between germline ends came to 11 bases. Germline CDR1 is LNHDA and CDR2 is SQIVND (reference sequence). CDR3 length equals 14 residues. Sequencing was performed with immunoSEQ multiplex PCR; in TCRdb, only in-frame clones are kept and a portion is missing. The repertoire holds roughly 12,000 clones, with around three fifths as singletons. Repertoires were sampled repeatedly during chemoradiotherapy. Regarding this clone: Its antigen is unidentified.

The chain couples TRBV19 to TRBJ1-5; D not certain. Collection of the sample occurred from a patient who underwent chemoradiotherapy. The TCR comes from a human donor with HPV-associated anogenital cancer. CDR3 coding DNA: TGTGCCAGTTTTGGACGGTTTAGCAATCAGCCCCAGCATTTT. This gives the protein CASFGRFSNQPQHF.